The TCR beta chain described here comes from a study of T cell clonotyping in hematopoietic cell transplantation. Findings and caveats of the study: At the given depth, recipient repertoires were over 95% de novo clonotypes.

About this clone itself: As yet, its antigen is unknown.

Assay used: immunoSEQ multiplex PCR; TCRdb lists only in-frame clones, some missing. The sample shows 12,000 to 15,000 clones, roughly 64% of them seen only once. With 4 bases clipped from V and 2 bases from J, the junction kept 8 bases outside the gene matches. The CDR3 loop spans 14 amino acids. Germline V gene lookup returns CDR1 GTSNPN and CDR2 SVGIG (reference sequence). This receptor was identified in a human donor who either received an allogeneic hematopoietic cell transplant for a myeloid malignancy or was a related donor (not recorded which). Some clones in this sample may be carry-over from other donors' samples. The gene calls are TRBV30 and TRBJ2-7; 7 bases fit TRBD1. The specimen was PBMCs. The chain's CDR3 is CAWTRSTGPYEQYF. The CDR3, as DNA: TGTGCCTGGACCAGATCGACAGGGCCCTACGAGCAGTACTTC.